These T cell receptor beta chains were read from a single sample in a study of cytomegalovirus exposure and HLA in healthy donors. Profiling relied on immunoSEQ multiplex PCR, and the TCRdb table lists in-frame clones only, not all of them. This table holds about 190,000 clones, around 81% found once. The source material was PBMCs. These receptors all come from a woman between 18 and 30 years old in good health and CMV-seropositive. Each CDR3 is given with its conserved first and last residue. Fields, in order: D gene, clone size, J gene, V gene, CDR3 DNA, CDR3 protein. D genes are given only for firm matches. Clone size is shown for a subset of rows, as once, few, many or a class of expanded clone.

D gene: NA; clone size: NA; J gene: TRBJ1-1; V gene: TRBV19; CDR3 DNA: TGTGCCAGTAAGTCACAATTTAACACTGAAGCTTTCTTT; CDR3 protein: CASKSQFNTEAFF
D gene: NA; clone size: NA; J gene: TRBJ2-1; V gene: TRBV5-4; CDR3 DNA: TGTGCCAGCAGCTACAGAGGAGGTTTCAATGAGCAGTTCTTC; CDR3 protein: CASSYRGGFNEQFF
D gene: TRBD1; clone size: NA; J gene: TRBJ1-4; V gene: TRBV5-1; CDR3 DNA: TGCGCCAGCAGCTTGACCCGGACAGGGGGAAAGGGTATTGGTGAAAAACTGTTTTTT; CDR3 protein: CASSLTRTGGKGIGEKLFF
D gene: TRBD2; clone size: NA; J gene: TRBJ2-1; V gene: TRBV19; CDR3 DNA: TGTGCCAGTAGTATGGCGGGGGGGTTAAATGAGCAGTTCTTC; CDR3 protein: CASSMAGGLNEQFF
D gene: TRBD1; clone size: NA; J gene: TRBJ2-1; V gene: TRBV27; CDR3 DNA: TGTGCCAGCAGAAGACAGGGGGACTACAATGAGCAGTTCTTC; CDR3 protein: CASRRQGDYNEQFF
D gene: TRBD2; clone size: NA; J gene: TRBJ2-3; V gene: TRBV6-5; CDR3 DNA: TGTGCCAGCAGGGCTAGCGGCAGCACAGATACGCAGTATTTT; CDR3 protein: CASRASGSTDTQYF
D gene: NA; clone size: once; J gene: TRBJ2-3; V gene: TRBV9; CDR3 DNA: TGTGCCAGCAGCTCCCAGCTAGGAAGCACAGATACGCAGTATTTT; CDR3 protein: CASSSQLGSTDTQYF
D gene: NA; clone size: NA; J gene: TRBJ2-2; V gene: TRBV30; CDR3 DNA: TGTGCCTGGAGTGTACTGAACACCGGGGAGCTGTTTTTT; CDR3 protein: CAWSVLNTGELFF
D gene: TRBD1; clone size: once; J gene: TRBJ1-4; V gene: TRBV27; CDR3 DNA: TGTGCCAGCAGTCCAATCGGACAGGGGTATGAAAAACTGTTTTTT; CDR3 protein: CASSPIGQGYEKLFF
D gene: NA; clone size: NA; J gene: TRBJ2-7; V gene: TRBV6-5; CDR3 DNA: TGTGCCAGCAGCCGATCGACATATACCTACGAGCAGTACTTC; CDR3 protein: CASSRSTYTYEQYF
D gene: TRBD2; clone size: NA; J gene: TRBJ2-2; V gene: TRBV9; CDR3 DNA: TGTGCCAGCAGCGTAGAGGCTAGCGGGGGATACACCGGGGAGCTGTTTTTT; CDR3 protein: CASSVEASGGYTGELFF
D gene: NA; clone size: once; J gene: TRBJ1-1; V gene: TRBV7-9; CDR3 DNA: TGTGCCAGCAGCTACTCAGCCGGGTACACTGAAGCTTTCTTT; CDR3 protein: CASSYSAGYTEAFF
D gene: TRBD1; clone size: few; J gene: TRBJ1-2; V gene: TRBV11-3; CDR3 DNA: TGTGCCAGCAGCTTAGGCAGACAGGGGTCCGGCTACACCTTC; CDR3 protein: CASSLGRQGSGYTF
D gene: NA; clone size: NA; J gene: TRBJ1-4; V gene: TRBV6-6; CDR3 DNA: TGTGCCAGCAGTTATAGGGGGTATGAAAAACTGTTTTTT; CDR3 protein: CASSYRGYEKLFF
D gene: NA; clone size: few; J gene: TRBJ1-2; V gene: TRBV5-6; CDR3 DNA: TGTGCCAGCAGCTCCCCCCAGGGGTATGGCTACACCTTC; CDR3 protein: CASSSPQGYGYTF
D gene: NA; clone size: NA; J gene: TRBJ1-5; V gene: TRBV19; CDR3 DNA: TGTGCCAGTAGTTGGGAGTCCAGCCAGCCCCAGCATTTT; CDR3 protein: CASSWESSQPQHF
D gene: NA; clone size: NA; J gene: TRBJ2-3; V gene: TRBV5-6; CDR3 DNA: TGTGCCAGCAGCTCGGGGGGCTCCCCAGATACGCAGTATTTT; CDR3 protein: CASSSGGSPDTQYF
D gene: TRBD1; clone size: NA; J gene: TRBJ1-1; V gene: TRBV28; CDR3 DNA: TGTGCCACCATGGACAGGGACACTGAAGCTTTCTTT; CDR3 protein: CATMDRDTEAFF
D gene: TRBD2; clone size: NA; J gene: TRBJ2-5; V gene: TRBV7-2; CDR3 DNA: TGTGCCAGTAGCCCACAATCAACTAGCGAACCTCAAGAGACCCAGTACTTC; CDR3 protein: CASSPQSTSEPQETQYF
D gene: NA; clone size: few; J gene: TRBJ2-5; V gene: TRBV5-1; CDR3 DNA: TGCGCCAGCGGGAGGACACGCCAAGAGACCCAGTACTTC; CDR3 protein: CASGRTRQETQYF
D gene: NA; clone size: NA; J gene: TRBJ1-2; V gene: TRBV20-1; CDR3 DNA: TGCAGTGCTAGAATCTCAGACTTGCCCACCTTC; CDR3 protein: CSARISDLPTF
D gene: TRBD2; clone size: NA; J gene: TRBJ2-1; V gene: TRBV11-1; CDR3 DNA: TGTGCCAGCAGCCCTCGGGGGGGCCTCTCCAATGAGCAGTTCTTC; CDR3 protein: CASSPRGGLSNEQFF
D gene: TRBD1; clone size: NA; J gene: TRBJ2-3; V gene: TRBV23-1; CDR3 DNA: TGCGCCAGCAGTCAACTTAAACAGGGGTCTGTCATAGATACGCAGTATTTT; CDR3 protein: CASSQLKQGSVIDTQYF
D gene: TRBD2; clone size: NA; J gene: TRBJ2-5; V gene: TRBV4-1; CDR3 DNA: TGCGCCAGCAGCCAGGTTTTTGGGCGAGCGGGGGGGCTAGGAGTAGAGACCCAGTACTTC; CDR3 protein: CASSQVFGRAGGLGVETQYF
D gene: NA; clone size: few; J gene: TRBJ2-7; V gene: TRBV28; CDR3 DNA: TGTGCCAGCAGTCCGCCGGCGGCCTACGAGCAGTACTTC; CDR3 protein: CASSPPAAYEQYF
D gene: TRBD1; clone size: NA; J gene: TRBJ2-1; V gene: TRBV5-1; CDR3 DNA: TGCGCCAGCAGCACCAACAGGGGGCAGGGGAATGAGCAGTTCTTC; CDR3 protein: CASSTNRGQGNEQFF
D gene: TRBD1; clone size: NA; J gene: TRBJ1-6; V gene: TRBV9; CDR3 DNA: TGTGCCAGCAGCGTAGTTTACAGGGGGCTTAATTCACCCCTCCACTTT; CDR3 protein: CASSVVYRGLNSPLHF
D gene: TRBD2; clone size: NA; J gene: TRBJ2-5; V gene: TRBV9; CDR3 DNA: TGTGCCAGCAGCGGGAGCGGGGGGCTAGGAGAGACCCAGTACTTC; CDR3 protein: CASSGSGGLGETQYF
D gene: NA; clone size: NA; J gene: TRBJ1-2; V gene: TRBV5-5; CDR3 DNA: TGTGCCAGCAGCCTCAGGCGGGGCGGCTACACCTTC; CDR3 protein: CASSLRRGGYTF
D gene: NA; clone size: once; J gene: TRBJ2-3; V gene: TRBV7-6; CDR3 DNA: TGTGCCAGCAGCTTAGCGTCGGATACGCAGTATTTT; CDR3 protein: CASSLASDTQYF
D gene: NA; clone size: few; J gene: TRBJ1-5; V gene: TRBV4-3; CDR3 DNA: TGCGCCAGCAGCCAATTGCCCCCCGGGGGGCAGCCCCAGCATTTT; CDR3 protein: CASSQLPPGGQPQHF
D gene: TRBD1; clone size: once; J gene: TRBJ2-5; V gene: TRBV2; CDR3 DNA: TGTGCCAGCACTGAAGGGACAGAAGAGACCCAGTACTTC; CDR3 protein: CASTEGTEETQYF
D gene: TRBD1; clone size: NA; J gene: TRBJ2-1; V gene: TRBV6-4; CDR3 DNA: TGTGCCAGCAGTGGGGGAACAGGGGGCGATGAGCAGTTCTTC; CDR3 protein: CASSGGTGGDEQFF
D gene: TRBD1; clone size: NA; J gene: TRBJ1-1; V gene: TRBV29-1; CDR3 DNA: TGCAGCGGAGGGACAGCCATGAACACTGAAGCTTTCTTT; CDR3 protein: CSGGTAMNTEAFF
D gene: NA; clone size: few; J gene: TRBJ2-2; V gene: TRBV6-1; CDR3 DNA: TGTGCCAGCAGGGGGCGCGGGGAGTTCGGGGAGCTGTTTTTT; CDR3 protein: CASRGRGEFGELFF
D gene: NA; clone size: NA; J gene: TRBJ1-2; V gene: TRBV20-1; CDR3 DNA: TGCAGTGCTAGAGAGAGTGGCTACACCTTC; CDR3 protein: CSARESGYTF
D gene: NA; clone size: NA; J gene: TRBJ1-1; V gene: TRBV11-2; CDR3 DNA: TGTGCCAGCAGCTTAGCTCGACAGAACACTGAAGCTTTCTTT; CDR3 protein: CASSLARQNTEAFF
D gene: NA; clone size: NA; J gene: TRBJ2-5; V gene: TRBV14; CDR3 DNA: TGTGCCAGCAGCCGTAACAGGTTCCAAGAGACCCAGTACTTC; CDR3 protein: CASSRNRFQETQYF
D gene: TRBD1; clone size: once; J gene: TRBJ2-5; V gene: TRBV5-1; CDR3 DNA: TGCGCCAGCAGCTTACAGGGGGCCACCGAAGAGACCCAGTACTTC; CDR3 protein: CASSLQGATEETQYF
D gene: NA; clone size: NA; J gene: TRBJ1-2; V gene: TRBV4-1; CDR3 DNA: TGCGCCAGCAGCCAAGATTCGAGTCTCTATGGCTACACCTTC; CDR3 protein: CASSQDSSLYGYTF
D gene: NA; clone size: once; J gene: TRBJ1-3; V gene: TRBV25-1; CDR3 DNA: TGTGCCAGCAGTGAATACGGGGCTGGAAACACCATATATTTT; CDR3 protein: CASSEYGAGNTIYF
D gene: TRBD1; clone size: NA; J gene: TRBJ2-4; V gene: TRBV9; CDR3 DNA: TGTGCCAGCAGCGTAGGGATGCCAGGGGGAGCCAAAAACATTCAGTACTTC; CDR3 protein: CASSVGMPGGAKNIQYF
D gene: TRBD2; clone size: NA; J gene: TRBJ2-2; V gene: TRBV7-6; CDR3 DNA: TGTGCCAGCAGCTTAAGAGGAGGGACTAGCGGGAACACCGGGGAGCTGTTTTTT; CDR3 protein: CASSLRGGTSGNTGELFF
D gene: TRBD2; clone size: NA; J gene: TRBJ2-2; V gene: TRBV7-3; CDR3 DNA: TGTGCCAGCAGCGCCACCGGGACTAGCGGGGGGGATAACACCGGGGAGCTGTTTTTT; CDR3 protein: CASSATGTSGGDNTGELFF